This T cell receptor beta chain was identified during a study of OX40 agonist ivuxolimab in advanced cancers. This CDR3 is built from 14 residues. Germline CDR1 reads SQVTM; CDR2 reads ANQGSEA. The V and J ends lost 4 bases and 2 bases respectively, with 13 bases between them. Clones were sequenced by immunoSEQ multiplex PCR, and TCRdb holds only the in-frame ones, with some missing. The data show 35,000 to 50,000 clones, 65% to 85% seen once. This chain uses TRBV29-1 with TRBJ2-3; D is possibly TRBD1 or TRBD2 (5 bases each). Sample: CD4+ or CD8+ T cells sorted from blood, taken in a trial of the OX40 agonist ivuxolimab. The sequence came from an adult with an advanced solid tumor such as melanoma, head and neck, liver or kidney cancer. In DNA, the CDR3 is TGCAGCGTTGTCGGGACGAAATACACAGATACGCAGTATTTT. Protein product: CSVVGTKYTDTQYF.